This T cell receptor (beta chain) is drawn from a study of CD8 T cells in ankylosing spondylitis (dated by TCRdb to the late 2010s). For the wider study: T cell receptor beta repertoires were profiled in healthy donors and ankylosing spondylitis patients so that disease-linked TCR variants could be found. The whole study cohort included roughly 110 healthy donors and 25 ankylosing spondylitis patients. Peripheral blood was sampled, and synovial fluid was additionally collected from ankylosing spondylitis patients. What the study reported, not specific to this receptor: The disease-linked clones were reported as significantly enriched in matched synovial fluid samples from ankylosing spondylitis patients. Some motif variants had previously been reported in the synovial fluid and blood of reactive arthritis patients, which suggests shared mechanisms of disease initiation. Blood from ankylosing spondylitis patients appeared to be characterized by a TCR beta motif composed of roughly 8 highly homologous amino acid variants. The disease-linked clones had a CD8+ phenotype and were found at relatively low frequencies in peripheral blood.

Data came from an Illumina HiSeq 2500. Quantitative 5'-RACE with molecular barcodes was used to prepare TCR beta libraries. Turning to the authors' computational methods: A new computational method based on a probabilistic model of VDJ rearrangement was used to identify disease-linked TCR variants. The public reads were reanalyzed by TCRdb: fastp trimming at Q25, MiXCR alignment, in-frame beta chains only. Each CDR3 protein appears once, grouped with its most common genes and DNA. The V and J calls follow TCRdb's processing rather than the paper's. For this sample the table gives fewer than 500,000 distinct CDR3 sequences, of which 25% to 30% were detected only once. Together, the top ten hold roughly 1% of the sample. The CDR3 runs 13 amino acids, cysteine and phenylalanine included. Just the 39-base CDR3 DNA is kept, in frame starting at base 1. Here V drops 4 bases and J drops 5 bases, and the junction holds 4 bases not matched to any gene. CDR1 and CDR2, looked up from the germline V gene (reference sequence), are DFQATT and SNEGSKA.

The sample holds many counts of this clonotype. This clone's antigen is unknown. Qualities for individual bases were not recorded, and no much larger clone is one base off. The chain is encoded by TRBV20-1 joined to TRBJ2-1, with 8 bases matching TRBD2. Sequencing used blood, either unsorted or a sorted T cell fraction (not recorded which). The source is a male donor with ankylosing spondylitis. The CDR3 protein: CSAIAGWDNEQFF. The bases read TGCAGTGCTATAGCGGGGTGGGACAATGAGCAGTTCTTC.